This T cell receptor (beta chain) was recorded in a study of blood T cell repertoires in COVID-19. As for the study in general: The United States, Italy and Spain provided the acute and convalescent COVID-19 samples. T cells, B-cell-depleted T cells, or PBMCs supplied cDNA or gDNA.

Methods used by the authors: Nucleated cell counts were estimated from reference gene primer amplification. Measured with immunoSEQ multiplex PCR; TCRdb has only the in-frame clones, and not every one. Clone size and the V and J calls come from that table; the DNA yielded D and trimming. The data contain a few hundred thousand clones, 86% of them singletons. The V gene lost 3 bases and the J gene lost 0 bases, with 12 bases spanning the gap. The CDR3 has 15 amino acids. CDR1 SGHNT and CDR2 YYREEE come from the germline V gene (reference sequence). This TCR came from a middle-aged man who had recovered from COVID-19. Sequencing was done on a sample of peripheral blood. The V call is TRBV5-4, the J call TRBJ1-2, with D possibly TRBD1 on 5 matching bases. CDR3: CASSSWNRPNYGYTF. Here the CDR3 DNA reads TGTGCCAGCAGCTCCTGGAACAGGCCTAACTATGGCTACACCTTC.